This T cell receptor (beta chain) was captured in a study of identical twins. The table lists this clonotype with a few counts. Antigen specificity is unknown. Study-level results: Out-of-frame beta sequences exhibited a weaker degree of excess twin sharing. Abundant beta clonotypes from cord blood had fewer insertions, unlike memory repertoires, which showed none.

A single record per CDR3 protein comes from TCRdb applying MiXCR to the 5' RACE reads. Of about 250,000 distinct CDR3 sequences in the sample, around 8.8% were seen once. The data also belong to a second study, concerning yellow fever vaccine responses in identical twins.

The source is a woman between 18 and 30 years old in good health. The source material was CD8+ T cells sorted from blood.

CDR3 sequence reads: CSARPVSYNEQFF. CDR3 bases: TGCAGTGCCAGACCGGTCTCCTACAATGAGCAGTTCTTC. The rearrangement uses TRBV20-1 and TRBJ2-1; D gene ambiguous. There are 13 residues in the CDR3. Germline CDR1 reads DFQATT; CDR2 reads SNEGSKA (reference sequence). Trimming removed 6 bases at V and 0 bases at J, with 9 bases between.